This T cell receptor beta chain was found in a study of blood T cell repertoires in COVID-19. Study summary: Material from acute and convalescent COVID-19 was sourced from the United States, Italy and Spain.

The junction had 6 bases not matched to a gene; V was cut back by 5 bases and J by 6 bases. Germline CDR1 is LNHDA and CDR2 is SQIVND (reference sequence). The CDR3 runs to 15 residues. Here immunoSEQ multiplex PCR was the method, and the copy in TCRdb shows in-frame clones only, minus some. Of 160,000 or so clones in the sample, around 81% were seen once. The chain combines TRBV19 with TRBJ2-2; 10 bases line up with TRBD1. The sample comprised peripheral blood. This receptor was taken from a man between 60 and 75 years old with active or convalescent COVID-19. Here the CDR3 DNA reads TGTGCCAGTAGTCCGGGGACAGGGGATCCCGGGGAGCTGTTTTTT. Translating it yields CASSPGTGDPGELFF.